This T cell receptor (beta chain) was obtained from a study of T cell changes during pregnancy in multiple sclerosis. Generated by immunoSEQ multiplex PCR, the TCRdb table keeps only in-frame clones and is missing some. This table has tens of thousands of clones, 75% to 95% appearing once. The table lists this clone with a count of one. Trimming took off 2 bases at V and 14 bases at J, with 19 bases between the two ends. Looked up from germline, CDR1 is GTSNPN and CDR2 is SVGIG (reference sequence). The CDR3 consists of 14 residues. The rearrangement joins TRBV30 to TRBJ1-6; D call uncertain. The source was peripheral blood, collected in the first trimester of pregnancy. This receptor was identified in a female donor in good health, enrolled as a control in a pregnancy study. The CDR3 loop is CAWSRSALAVTLHF. CDR3 coding DNA: TGTGCCTGGAGTCGCTCCGCCCTGGCGGTTACCCTCCACTTT.